A single sample gave rise to the 10 T cell receptor beta chains below, sequenced in a study of HIV-infected patients and healthy controls. The repertoire came from unfractionated whole blood and reflected all unsorted peripheral T cells. cDNA was made from approximately 0.55 ug RNA using alpha and beta constant primers. Separate chain-specific third strand synthesis with multiplexing indices produced the alpha and beta libraries. TCRdb processed the 5' RACE reads anew with MiXCR; each CDR3 protein has one entry. The table has under 15,000 distinct CDR3 sequences, 11% seen once. Sequencing used blood. These receptors all come from an adult in good health.

This clonotype came up many times. The chain combines TRBV14 with TRBJ2-2; no reliable D call. This CDR3 contains 14 residues. Germline values: CDR1 SGHDN, CDR2 FVKESK. Trimming left V 1 base short and J 5 bases short, with 8 bases between. The CDR3 region has the DNA TGTGCCAGCAGCCAAGTTAGTGTGACCGGGGAGCTGTTTTTT. This encodes CASSQVSVTGELFF.

This clonotype was observed at least ten times. The rearrangement joins TRBV30 to TRBJ2-3, with D unresolved. This CDR3 is 12 amino acids long. Trimming took off 1 base at V and 10 bases at J, with 12 bases between the two ends. Germline-derived CDR1 and CDR2 are GTSNPN and SVGIG (reference sequence). The CDR3 sequence: CAWSGKIRAQYF. CDR3 DNA: TGTGCCTGGAGTGGAAAGATACGTGCGCAGTATTTT.

This clonotype showed up many times. The V and J genes are TRBV28 and TRBJ2-7; D is unresolved. Trimming stripped 3 bases from V and 1 base from J, with 7 bases between. The CDR3 sequence is 13 residues long. The germline V gene encodes CDR1 MDHEN and CDR2 SYDVKM. The DNA for the CDR3 is TGTGCCAGCAGTTTCCCGAGGTCCTACGAGCAGTACTTC. Translating it yields CASSFPRSYEQYF.

The V and J genes are TRBV6-5 and TRBJ2-1, with TRBD1 as a possible D gene (5 bases). This CDR3 has 15 amino acids. Germline V gives CDR1 MNHEY, CDR2 SVGAGI. Trimming left V 5 bases short and J 5 bases short, with 16 bases between. CDR3 residues: CASSPRSTQDNEQFF. Here the CDR3 DNA reads TGTGCCAGCAGTCCCCGATCAACACAGGACAATGAGCAGTTCTTC.

Within the sample, this clonotype is medium-sized. The chain recombines TRBV28 with TRBJ1-5, with a possible D match to TRBD1 (5 bases). Trimming took 5 bases from V and 0 from J, leaving 8 bases between them. In germline, CDR1 is MDHEN, CDR2 SYDVKM. The CDR3 spans 14 residues. The CDR3 loop reads CASSQGSSNQPQHF. In nucleotides, the CDR3 is TGTGCCAGCAGTCAGGGATCTAGCAATCAGCCCCAGCATTTT.

The table lists this clonotype with a count of one. V and J are TRBV29-1 and TRBJ2-1; 9 bases map to TRBD2. Germline V gene lookup returns CDR1 SQVTM and CDR2 ANQGSEA. The CDR3 is 13 residues long. V shed 4 bases, J shed 4 bases, and the junction held 2 bases outside the gene matches. CDR3 sequence (DNA): TGCAGCGTTGGAACTAGCGGGTACAATGAGCAGTTCTTC. Translating it yields CSVGTSGYNEQFF.

This clonotype was found a few times. The chain has TRBV7-9 and TRBJ1-1; no clear D. CDR3 size: 13 residues. Trimming pared 4 bases from V and 2 bases from J, leaving 8 bases between. Per germline, CDR1 SEHNR and CDR2 FQNEAQ (reference sequence). CDR3 residues: CASSWGANTEAFF. The CDR3 DNA reads as TGTGCCAGCAGCTGGGGAGCAAACACTGAAGCTTTCTTT.

This clonotype rates as medium-sized. This chain uses TRBV28 with TRBJ2-2; 7 nucleotides match TRBD2. V gave up 8 bases and J gave up 3 bases; unmatched junction bases: 6. CDR1 and CDR2 (germline): MDHEN, SYDVKM. This CDR3 has 14 amino acids. For the CDR3, the DNA is TGTGCCAGCGAACTAGCGATACACACCGGGGAGCTGTTTTTT. Protein: CASELAIHTGELFF.

This clonotype was seen only a few times. The V gene is TRBV7-8, the J gene TRBJ2-7; D might be TRBD1 (6 bases). Germline V CDR1 and CDR2: SGHVS, FQNEAQ. This CDR3 region has 17 residues. Trimming took 4 bases from V and 0 from J, leaving 19 bases between them. In DNA, the CDR3 is TGTGCCAGCAGCTCTAAAACCGGGACATCTAACTCCTACGAGCAGTACTTC. As protein: CASSSKTGTSNSYEQYF.

In this sample, this clonotype is medium-sized. This sequence joins TRBV27 and TRBJ1-5; no definite D call. CDR3 length: 15 amino acids. V was cut by 2 bases and J by 3 bases, with 11 bases left in between. CDR1 and CDR2 (germline): MNHEY, SMNVEV (reference sequence). CDR3 region: CASSLESRSNQPQHF. The CDR3 coding sequence is TGTGCCAGCAGTTTAGAAAGCAGATCCAATCAGCCCCAGCATTTT.